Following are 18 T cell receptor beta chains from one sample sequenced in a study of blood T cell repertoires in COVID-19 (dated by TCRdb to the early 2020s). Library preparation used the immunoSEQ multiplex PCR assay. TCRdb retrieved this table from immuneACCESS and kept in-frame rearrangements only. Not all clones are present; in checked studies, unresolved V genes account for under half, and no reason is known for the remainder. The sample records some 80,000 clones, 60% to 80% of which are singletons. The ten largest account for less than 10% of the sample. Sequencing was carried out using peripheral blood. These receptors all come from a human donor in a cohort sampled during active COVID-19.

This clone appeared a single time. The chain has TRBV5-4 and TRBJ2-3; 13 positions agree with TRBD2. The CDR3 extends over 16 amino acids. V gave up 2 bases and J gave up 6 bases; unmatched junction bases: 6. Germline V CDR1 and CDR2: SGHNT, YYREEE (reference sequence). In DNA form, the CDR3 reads TGTGCCAGCAGCTTAAAACTAGCGGGGGGGCCGGATACGCAGTATTTT. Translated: CASSLKLAGGPDTQYF.

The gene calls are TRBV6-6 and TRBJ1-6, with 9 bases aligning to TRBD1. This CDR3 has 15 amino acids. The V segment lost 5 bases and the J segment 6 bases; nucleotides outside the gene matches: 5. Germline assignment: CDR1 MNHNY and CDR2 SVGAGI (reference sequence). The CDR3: CASSDRDRANSPLHF. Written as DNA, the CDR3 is TGTGCCAGCAGTGACCGGGACAGGGCTAATTCACCCCTCCACTTT.

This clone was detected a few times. The CDR3 reads CASSFYSGQLYSPLHF. The CDR3 region has the DNA TGTGCCAGCAGTTTCTACTCGGGACAGCTATATTCACCCCTCCACTTT. This chain joins TRBV6-2 or TRBV6-3 and TRBJ1-6; 7 positions match TRBD1. The CDR3 sequence is 16 residues long. V trimming: 4 bases; J trimming: 8 bases; junction bases outside the gene matches: 11. The germline CDR1 and CDR2 sequences are MNHEY and SVGEGT.

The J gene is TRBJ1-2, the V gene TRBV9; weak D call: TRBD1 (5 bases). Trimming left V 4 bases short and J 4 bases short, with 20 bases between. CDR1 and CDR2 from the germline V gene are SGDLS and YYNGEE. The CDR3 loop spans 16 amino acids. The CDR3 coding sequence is TGTGCCAGCAGCCCGGACCCCGATTTTAGGGGCTATGGCTACACCTTC. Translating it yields CASSPDPDFRGYGYTF.

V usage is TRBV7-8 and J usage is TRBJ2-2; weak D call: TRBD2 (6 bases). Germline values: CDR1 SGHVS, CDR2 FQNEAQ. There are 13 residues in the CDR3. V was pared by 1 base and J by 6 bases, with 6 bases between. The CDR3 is CASSLGGAGELFF. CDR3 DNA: TGTGCCAGCAGCTTAGGGGGGGCCGGGGAGCTGTTTTTT.

The CDR3 DNA reads TGTGCCAGCACCTTGGGACTAGCGGGGGTAAATGAGCAGTTCTTC. This encodes CASTLGLAGVNEQFF. The chain employs TRBV3-1 (or the pseudogene TRBV3-2) and TRBJ2-1; 14 bases align to TRBD2. Looked up from germline, CDR1 is LGHDT and CDR2 is YNNKEL (reference sequence). The CDR3 covers 15 residues. Trimming cost V 7 bases and J 7 bases; bases outside gene matches: 6.

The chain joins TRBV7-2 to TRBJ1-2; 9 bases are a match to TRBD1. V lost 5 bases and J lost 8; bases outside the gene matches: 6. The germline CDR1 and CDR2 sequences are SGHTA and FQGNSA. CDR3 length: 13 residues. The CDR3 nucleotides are TGTGCCAGCAGCCTCCGGGACAGGGCCGGCTACACCTTC. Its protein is CASSLRDRAGYTF.

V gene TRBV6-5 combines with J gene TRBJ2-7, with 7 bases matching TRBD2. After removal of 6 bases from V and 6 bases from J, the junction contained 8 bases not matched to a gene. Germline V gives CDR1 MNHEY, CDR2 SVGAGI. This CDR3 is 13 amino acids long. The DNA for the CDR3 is TGTGCCAGCAGCGGCCGGACTAGTTCCGAGCAGTACTTC. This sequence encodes CASSGRTSSEQYF.

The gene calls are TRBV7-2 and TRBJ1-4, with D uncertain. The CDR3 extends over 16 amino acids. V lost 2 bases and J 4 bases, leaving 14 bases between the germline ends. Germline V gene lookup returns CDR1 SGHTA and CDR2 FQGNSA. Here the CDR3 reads CASSLLGRGLNEKLFF. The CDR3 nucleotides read TGTGCCAGCAGCTTATTAGGGAGAGGCCTTAATGAAAAACTGTTTTTT.

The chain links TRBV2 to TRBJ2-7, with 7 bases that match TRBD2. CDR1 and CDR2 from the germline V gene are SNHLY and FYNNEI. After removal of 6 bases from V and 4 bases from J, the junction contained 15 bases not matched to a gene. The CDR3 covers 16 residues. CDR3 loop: CASRPPRRGRGYEQYF. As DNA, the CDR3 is TGTGCCAGCAGACCCCCTCGGCGGGGGAGAGGGTACGAGCAGTACTTC.

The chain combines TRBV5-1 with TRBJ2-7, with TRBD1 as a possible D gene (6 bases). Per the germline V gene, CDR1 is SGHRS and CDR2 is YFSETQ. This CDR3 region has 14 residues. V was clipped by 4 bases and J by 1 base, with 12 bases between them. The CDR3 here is CASSPQGLSYEQYF. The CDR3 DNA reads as TGCGCCAGCAGCCCACAGGGTTTATCCTACGAGCAGTACTTC.

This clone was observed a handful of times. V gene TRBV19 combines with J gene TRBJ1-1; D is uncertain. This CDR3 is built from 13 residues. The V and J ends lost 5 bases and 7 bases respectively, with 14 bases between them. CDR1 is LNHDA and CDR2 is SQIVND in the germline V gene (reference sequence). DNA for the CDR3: TGTGCCAGTAGTTTTAAGTCCCAGAATGAAGCTTTCTTT. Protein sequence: CASSFKSQNEAFF.

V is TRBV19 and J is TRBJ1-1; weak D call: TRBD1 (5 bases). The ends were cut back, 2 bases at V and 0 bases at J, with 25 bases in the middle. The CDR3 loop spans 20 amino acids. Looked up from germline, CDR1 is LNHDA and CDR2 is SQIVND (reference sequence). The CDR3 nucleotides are TGTGCCAGTAGTATATCGGGGGTGATGACCCTCTTGGGCATGAACACTGAAGCTTTCTTT. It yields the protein CASSISGVMTLLGMNTEAFF.

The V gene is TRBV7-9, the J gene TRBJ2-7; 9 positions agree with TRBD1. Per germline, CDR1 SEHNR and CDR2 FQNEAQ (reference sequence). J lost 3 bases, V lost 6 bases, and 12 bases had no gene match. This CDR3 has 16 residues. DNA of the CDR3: TGTGCCAGCAGTCCAACGCTCCCGGGACAGGGCTACGAGCAGTACTTC. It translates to CASSPTLPGQGYEQYF.

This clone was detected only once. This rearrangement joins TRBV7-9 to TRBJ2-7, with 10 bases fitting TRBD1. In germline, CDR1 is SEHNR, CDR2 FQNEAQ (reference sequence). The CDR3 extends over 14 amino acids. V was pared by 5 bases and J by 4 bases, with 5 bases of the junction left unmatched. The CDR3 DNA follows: TGTGCCAGCAGCGCCGGACAGGGGGTTTACGAGCAGTACTTC. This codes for CASSAGQGVYEQYF. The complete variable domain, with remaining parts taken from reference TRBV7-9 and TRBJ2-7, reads DTGVSQNPRHKITKRGQNVTFRCDPISEHNRLYWYRQTLGQGPEFLTYFQNEAQLEKSRLLSDRFSAERPKGSFSTLEIQRTEQGDSAMYLCASSAGQGVYEQYFGPGTRLTVT.

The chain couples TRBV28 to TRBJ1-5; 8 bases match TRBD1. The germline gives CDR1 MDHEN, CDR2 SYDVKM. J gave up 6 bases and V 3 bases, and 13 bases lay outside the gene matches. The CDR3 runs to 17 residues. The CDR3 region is CASSFAKDRVKGQPQHF. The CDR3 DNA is TGTGCCAGCAGTTTCGCTAAGGACAGGGTAAAAGGTCAGCCCCAGCATTTT.

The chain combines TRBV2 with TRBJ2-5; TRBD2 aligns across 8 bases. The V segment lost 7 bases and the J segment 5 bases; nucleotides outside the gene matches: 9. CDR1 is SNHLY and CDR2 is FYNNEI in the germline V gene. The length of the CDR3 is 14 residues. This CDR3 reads CASKVTAGVETQYF. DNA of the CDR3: TGTGCCAGCAAGGTAACAGCGGGAGTGGAGACCCAGTACTTC.

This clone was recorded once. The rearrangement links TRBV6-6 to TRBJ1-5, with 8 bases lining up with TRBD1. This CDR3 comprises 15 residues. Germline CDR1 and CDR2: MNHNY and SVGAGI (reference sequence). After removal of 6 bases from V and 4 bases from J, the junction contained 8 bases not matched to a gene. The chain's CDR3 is CASREGQATNQPQHF. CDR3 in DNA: TGTGCCAGCAGAGAGGGACAGGCCACGAATCAGCCCCAGCATTTT.